This record covers a single T cell receptor (beta chain). What it binds is not known. The CDR3 loop spans 13 amino acids. V was pared by 5 bases and J by 4 bases, with 5 bases of the junction left unmatched. Germline-derived CDR1 and CDR2 are SGHRS and YFSETQ. The entry originates in a study of beta chain features in type 1 diabetes. Study at large: Across every sample, around 110,000,000 sorted cells were examined in total.

Notes on the study in general: Naive, central memory and Treg TCRB repertoires seemed to resemble each other more closely in patients than they did in healthy donors. Type 1 diabetes patients showed a moderate but significant shortening of TCRB CDR3s in all four CD4+ subsets.

The authors reverse transcribed all of the isolated RNA, so sequencing captured expressed TCRB transcripts. TCRdb keeps only in-frame clones here, not all; method: immunoSEQ multiplex PCR. The sample shows about half a million clones, 10% to 12% of them seen only once. Staining for CD45RO/CCR7/CD25/CD127/CD95/CD27 allowed sorting of CD4+ naive, central memory, regulatory and stem cell-like memory cells. The sequence came from a woman aged 18-29 years in good health. The chain uses TRBV5-1 and TRBJ2-5, with 7 bases identical to TRBD2. Source material: naive CD4+ T cells from blood. The CDR3 DNA sequence: TGCGCCAGCAGACGGACGGGGGGAGAGACCCAGTACTTC. It yields the protein CASRRTGGETQYF.